The 6 T cell receptor beta chains reported below all come from one sample, sequenced in a study of blood T cell repertoires in COVID-19. Libraries were prepared by immunoSEQ multiplex PCR; TCRdb keeps only in-frame clonotypes and omits some of them. The sample holds roughly 190,000 clones, less than 80% seen once. Material for sequencing was peripheral blood. Receptor source: a woman aged 45-65 years with acute or convalescent COVID-19.

CDR3 protein: CAISGGPNTEAFF. The CDR3 DNA follows: TGTGCCATCAGTGGTGGGCCGAACACTGAAGCTTTCTTT. This sequence joins TRBV10-3 and TRBJ1-1, with D unresolved. Germline assignment: CDR1 ENHRY and CDR2 SYGVKD. CDR3 size: 13 residues. With 4 bases removed from V and 1 base from J, the gap between germline ends came to 7 bases.

The V and J genes are TRBV15 and TRBJ1-1; TRBD1 matches 8 bases. Germline V lookup: CDR1 LNHNV, CDR2 YYDKDF (reference sequence). V shed 0 bases and J 6 bases; nucleotides not matched to a gene: 6. The CDR3 length is 15 residues. CDR3 residues: CATSRDPGGYPEAFF. CDR3 sequence (DNA): TGTGCCACCAGCAGAGATCCAGGGGGCTATCCTGAAGCTTTCTTT.

This chain links TRBV10-3 with TRBJ2-7; D gene uncertain. This CDR3 is 13 amino acids long. Germline V gene sequence: CDR1 ENHRY, CDR2 SYGVKD. V shed 2 bases and J shed 5 bases, with 10 bases lying between them. In nucleotides, the CDR3 is TGTGCCATCAGTGAGGAGAATACTAACGAGCAGTACTTC. It specifies CAISEENTNEQYF.

This chain connects TRBV5-4 to TRBJ2-1, with TRBD2 matching 8 bases. J was trimmed by 0 bases and V by 4 bases; bases with no gene match: 6. This CDR3 comprises 16 residues. The V gene's germline CDR1 is SGHNT and CDR2 YYREEE (reference sequence). CDR3 region: CASSRAGTSSYNEQFF. For the CDR3, the DNA is TGTGCCAGCAGCCGAGCCGGGACTAGCTCCTACAATGAGCAGTTCTTC.

This clone was detected only once. The chain joins TRBV5-1 to TRBJ1-1; D is ambiguous. CDR3 length: 15 amino acids. In germline, CDR1 is SGHRS, CDR2 YFSETQ. V was cut by 3 bases and J by 4 bases, with 16 bases left in between. The CDR3 protein is CASSSRTPPSTEAFF. The CDR3 coding sequence is TGCGCCAGCAGCTCAAGAACGCCTCCGAGCACTGAAGCTTTCTTT. The full variable domain, in which reference TRBV5-1 and TRBJ1-1 provide the parts outside the CDR3, is KAGVTQTPRYLIKTRGQQVTLSCSPISGHRSVSWYQQTPGQGLQFLFEYFSETQRNKGNFPGRFSGRQFSNSRSEMNVSTLELGDSALYLCASSSRTPPSTEAFFGQGTRLTVV.

This clone was found many times. The chain combines TRBV7-9 with TRBJ2-6; D is uncertain. The CDR3 is 15 residues long. Germline V gene lookup returns CDR1 SEHNR and CDR2 FQNEAQ (reference sequence). The V end was cut by 4 bases, the J end by 6 bases, with 13 bases between. CDR3 sequence: CASSSWKSAANVLTF. For the CDR3, the DNA is TGTGCCAGCAGCTCTTGGAAAAGCGCGGCCAACGTCCTGACTTTC.